The clone carrying this T cell receptor (beta chain) was counted only a few times. These data are taken from a study of hypomethylating agent response in myelodysplastic syndrome. Study-level background: Patients with myelodysplastic syndrome were several male and 2 female.

CDR3 size: 15 residues. The V gene's germline CDR1 is SGHNT and CDR2 YENEEA. Between the trimmed V and J ends, which lost 5 bases and 1 base, there was a span of 11 bases. Produced via immunoSEQ multiplex PCR; TCRdb's table is partial and in-frame only. This table has around 3,000 clones, about four fifths appearing once. The receptor was isolated from a human donor with myelodysplastic syndrome. This chain links TRBV11-3 with TRBJ2-2; D gene ambiguous. The sample in question was bone marrow, obtained before or after starting hypomethylating agent treatment for myelodysplastic syndrome (not recorded which). In DNA, the CDR3 is TGTGCCAGCAGCCTCGGCAGCCAGAACACCGGGGAGCTGTTTTTT. Its translation is CASSLGSQNTGELFF.